Below, 21 T cell receptor beta chains from the same sample are listed, as sequenced in a study of OX40 agonist ivuxolimab in advanced cancers. Repertoires were generated with immunoSEQ multiplex PCR, while TCRdb's copy carries only in-frame clones and drops some. The repertoire holds 65,000 to 80,000 clones, with around nine tenths as singletons. This material consisted of CD4+ or CD8+ T cells sorted from blood, taken in a trial of the OX40 agonist ivuxolimab. Every receptor here comes from an adult with an advanced solid tumor such as melanoma, head and neck, liver or kidney cancer.

V usage is TRBV23-1 and J usage is TRBJ2-7, with D perhaps given as TRBD1 or TRBD2 (6 bases each). TRBV23-1 carries the ORF label, with uncertain function. The CDR3 runs to 16 residues. Trimming left V 6 bases short and J 0 bases short, with 18 bases between. The CDR3 DNA is TGCGCCAGCAGCTCCCCCCACAGGGACTTCTCCTACGAGCAGTACTTC. Translating it yields CASSSPHRDFSYEQYF.

The chain is built from TRBV5-5 and TRBJ2-2; the match to TRBD2 covers 9 bases. Germline V gene lookup returns CDR1 SGHKS and CDR2 YYEKEE (reference sequence). The CDR3 extends over 18 amino acids. J gave up 0 bases and V 0 bases, and 6 bases lay outside the gene matches. CDR3 residues: CASSLAATSGTNTGELFF. CDR3 coding DNA: TGTGCCAGCAGCTTGGCCGCGACTAGCGGTACGAACACCGGGGAGCTGTTTTTT. Supplemented by reference TRBV5-5 and TRBJ2-2, the full variable domain reads DAGVTQSPTHLIKTRGQQVTLRCSPISGHKSVSWYQQVLGQGPQFIFQYYEKEERGRGNFPDRFSARQFPNYSSELNVNALLLGDSALYLCASSLAATSGTNTGELFFGEGSRLTVL.

This chain connects TRBV2 to TRBJ2-4, with D tentatively TRBD2 (5 bases). V was shortened by 7 bases and J by 1 base, with 11 bases between the two germline ends. The germline V gene has CDR1 SNHLY and CDR2 FYNNEI. The CDR3 length is 14 residues. Here the CDR3 DNA reads TGTGCCAGCAATTCTGGGGAGGCCAAAAACATTCAGTACTTC. Translated: CASNSGEAKNIQYF.

The chain carries TRBV5-1 and TRBJ2-3; a weak D match, TRBD2 (5 bases). CDR3 length: 14 residues. Trimming shortened V by 5 bases and J by 1 base, and 11 bases separated the two germline ends. CDR1 and CDR2 (germline): SGHRS, YFSETQ. The CDR3 reads CASRADLGTDTQYF. CDR3 bases: TGCGCCAGCAGGGCGGACTTAGGCACAGATACGCAGTATTTT.

CDR3 region: CASSPGGSFNEKLFF. In DNA, the CDR3 is TGTGCCAGCTCACCAGGGGGCAGCTTTAATGAAAAACTGTTTTTT. V and J are TRBV18 and TRBJ1-4; a possible D gene is TRBD1 (6 bases). Trimming removed 2 bases at V and 4 bases at J, with 11 bases between. Germline values: CDR1 KGHSH, CDR2 LQKENI. This CDR3 spans 15 amino acids.

The J gene is TRBJ2-3, the V gene TRBV2; TRBD1 is a possible D gene (6 bases). Germline-derived CDR1 and CDR2 are SNHLY and FYNNEI. The CDR3 is 14 residues long. Trimming stripped 9 bases from V and 2 bases from J, with 15 bases between. The CDR3 sequence: CASQSRGYTDTQYF. The CDR3 bases are TGTGCCAGTCAATCCAGGGGTTACACAGATACGCAGTATTTT.

The V call is TRBV6-1, the J call TRBJ2-7; D is uncertain. V shed 2 bases and J shed 2 bases, with 7 bases lying between them. Germline CDR1 reads MNHNS; CDR2 reads SASEGT. The CDR3 has 13 amino acids. CDR3 protein: CASSESSTYEQYF. In DNA form, the CDR3 reads TGTGCCAGCAGTGAATCCAGTACCTACGAGCAGTACTTC.

This chain joins TRBV5-6 and TRBJ2-1; 8 nucleotides match TRBD2. Germline assignment: CDR1 SGHDT and CDR2 YYEEEE. The CDR3 spans 15 residues. The J segment lost 0 bases and the V segment lost 1 base, leaving 0 bases of the junction unmatched. For the CDR3, the DNA is TGTGCCAGCAGCTTGCGGGGGGGCTCCTACAATGAGCAGTTCTTC. It codes for CASSLRGGSYNEQFF.

The genes are TRBV7-9 and TRBJ1-4, with unresolved D. Germline CDR1 and CDR2: SEHNR and FQNEAQ (reference sequence). There are 13 residues in the CDR3. V shed 2 bases and J shed 12 bases, with 13 bases lying between them. CDR3 residues: CASSLRTGGELFF. The CDR3 DNA reads TGTGCCAGCAGCTTACGGACGGGCGGGGAACTGTTTTTT.

The chain recombines TRBV28 with TRBJ2-3, with D possibly called TRBD1 or TRBD2 (5 bases each). The CDR3 covers 15 residues. Germline V lookup: CDR1 MDHEN, CDR2 SYDVKM. Trimming shortened V by 3 bases and J by 4 bases, and 14 bases separated the two germline ends. CDR3 residues: CASSFSSQGADTQYF. The CDR3 nucleotides are TGTGCCAGCAGTTTTAGTAGTCAGGGAGCAGATACGCAGTATTTT.

For this clone: Being one base from a much bigger clone, this may be a read error. This CDR3 is also generated by other DNA sequences in the sample. The gene calls are TRBV2 and TRBJ2-1; a weak D match, TRBD2 (6 bases). The V gene lost 5 bases and the J gene lost 4 bases, with 21 bases spanning the gap. CDR1 and CDR2 from the germline V gene are SNHLY and FYNNEI. The CDR3 is 17 residues long. The CDR3 bases are TGTGCCAGCAGTCCCCATAGCGGAAGAGGGAGGTACAATGAGCAGTTCTTC. Its protein product is CASSPHSGRGRYNEQFF.

CDR3 in amino acids: CASSHSGRGPAGELFF. In nucleotides, the CDR3 is TGTGCCAGCAGCCACTCCGGAAGGGGGCCGGCCGGGGAGCTGTTTTTT. The rearrangement joins TRBV7-9 to TRBJ2-2, with 7 bases that match TRBD1. V was clipped by 5 bases and J by 6 bases; unmatched bases: 12. The V gene's germline CDR1 is SEHNR and CDR2 FQNEAQ (reference sequence). The CDR3 runs 16 residues.

The chain couples TRBV7-2 to TRBJ1-3; D not resolved. This CDR3 is 15 amino acids long. V gave up 5 bases and J gave up 0 bases, with 11 bases separating them. Germline CDR1 reads SGHTA; CDR2 reads FQGNSA. The CDR3 protein is CASSPQAFSGNTIYF. In nucleotides, the CDR3 is TGTGCCAGCAGCCCCCAGGCCTTCTCTGGAAACACCATATATTTT.

The chain links TRBV7-2 to TRBJ1-6; perhaps TRBD1 as D (6 bases). V dropped 3 bases and J dropped 2 bases, with 8 bases sitting between them. This CDR3 is 15 amino acids long. Germline CDR1 is SGHTA and CDR2 is FQGNSA. The CDR3 sequence is CASSFRGTYNSPLHF. In nucleotides, the CDR3 is TGTGCCAGCAGCTTCAGGGGAACCTATAATTCACCCCTCCACTTT.

The chain has TRBV11-2 and TRBJ2-1, with TRBD2 matching over 11 bases. In germline, CDR1 is SGHAT, CDR2 FQNNGV. V trimming: 5 bases; J trimming: 10 bases; junction bases outside the gene matches: 19. CDR3 length: 18 residues. CDR3 bases: TGTGCCAGCAGCGCGCTTTCCTTAGCGGGGGGGCCGAGAAGCGAGCAGTTCTTC. Amino acids: CASSALSLAGGPRSEQFF. Using reference TRBV11-2 and TRBJ2-1 for the parts outside the CDR3, the full variable domain is EAGVAQSPRYKIIEKRQSVAFWCNPISGHATLYWYQQILGQGPKLLIQFQNNGVVDDSQLPKDRFSAERLKGVDSTLKIQPAKLEDSAVYLCASSALSLAGGPRSEQFFGPGTRLTVL.

The gene calls are TRBV7-2 and TRBJ2-2, with a possible D match to TRBD1 (5 bases). The CDR3 consists of 17 residues. Germline CDR1 SGHTA, CDR2 FQGNSA. Trimming removed 5 bases from V and 2 bases from J, with 18 bases in between. The CDR3 DNA reads TGTGCCAGCAGCCTCCTCCCCTTGACAGTAAACACCGGGGAGCTGTTTTTT. As protein: CASSLLPLTVNTGELFF. Filled out from reference TRBV7-2 and TRBJ2-2, the complete variable domain reads GAGVSQSPSNKVTEKGKDVELRCDPISGHTALYWYRQSLGQGLEFLIYFQGNSAPDKSGLPSDRFSAERTGGSVSTLTIQRTQQEDSAVYLCASSLLPLTVNTGELFFGEGSRLTVL.

The chain uses TRBV7-9 and TRBJ1-1, with D possibly matching TRBD1 (6 bases). Trimming took off 4 bases at V and 4 bases at J, with 10 bases between the two ends. Germline CDR1 SEHNR, CDR2 FQNEAQ (reference sequence). This CDR3 comprises 13 residues. CDR3: CASSSQGPTEAFF. In DNA, the CDR3 is TGTGCCAGCAGCTCACAGGGTCCCACTGAAGCTTTCTTT. The full variable domain, rest sourced from reference TRBV7-9 and TRBJ1-1, is DTGVSQNPRHKITKRGQNVTFRCDPISEHNRLYWYRQTLGQGPEFLTYFQNEAQLEKSRLLSDRFSAERPKGSFSTLEIQRTEQGDSAMYLCASSSQGPTEAFFGQGTRLTVV.

The chain joins TRBV1 to TRBJ2-7; TRBD2, as called in the table, went unchecked against the DNA. TRBV1 constitutes a pseudogene. This CDR3 is built from 15 residues. CDR3 sequence: CTSSPRVVPLYEQYF. In DNA, the CDR3 is TGCACCAGCAGCCCCCGGGTAGTCCCCCTCTACGAGCAGTACTTC.

This chain connects TRBV27 to TRBJ1-6, with D possibly matching TRBD1 (6 bases). The CDR3 has 14 amino acids. With 8 bases removed from V and 11 bases from J, the gap between germline ends came to 19 bases. Germline loops: CDR1 MNHEY, CDR2 SMNVEV (reference sequence). The CDR3 sequence is CASWRIGGETPLHF. CDR3 bases: TGTGCCAGCTGGCGAATCGGGGGCGAGACACCCCTCCACTTT.

J is TRBJ2-2 and V is TRBV7-3, with TRBD2 matching over 7 bases. Germline assignment: CDR1 SGHTA and CDR2 FQGTGA. The CDR3 contains 16 residues. The junction had 4 bases not matched to a gene; V was cut back by 0 bases and J by 3 bases. The CDR3 DNA is TGTGCCAGCAGCTTAACTGGCGGGGGTTACACCGGGGAGCTGTTTTTT. This codes for CASSLTGGGYTGELFF.

This rearrangement joins TRBV5-1 to TRBJ2-5; TRBD1 might be the D (6 bases). CDR3 length equals 13 residues. Germline CDR1 is SGHRS and CDR2 is YFSETQ. V was pared by 1 base and J by 5 bases, with 9 bases between. The CDR3 reads CASSLPGEETQYF. The CDR3 coding sequence is TGCGCCAGCAGCTTGCCAGGGGAGGAGACCCAGTACTTC. The variable domain in full, with the rest retrieved from reference TRBV5-1 and TRBJ2-5, is KAGVTQTPRYLIKTRGQQVTLSCSPISGHRSVSWYQQTPGQGLQFLFEYFSETQRNKGNFPGRFSGRQFSNSRSEMNVSTLELGDSALYLCASSLPGEETQYFGPGTRLLVL.